This TCR beta chain was identified in a study of cytomegalovirus exposure and HLA in healthy donors. Study observations and caveats: With DRB1 most and HLA-C fewest, TCR association rates differed between HLA loci in a later analysis. CMV serostatus was the sole immune exposure data available.

13 Jbeta primers and 60 Vbeta primers were used for the PCR. In the study's own analysis: In a later analysis, around 87 million unique TCR beta chains included roughly 11 million shared by two or more donors. Data came from immunoSEQ multiplex PCR; TCRdb stores just in-frame clones and leaves some out. Clone size and V and J calls were adopted from that table, with D and trimming inferred from the DNA. Of 170,000 or so clones in the sample, roughly 80% were seen once. The length of the CDR3 is 12 residues. Germline CDR1 is MNHNS and CDR2 is SASEGT. V was pared by 7 bases and J by 5 bases, with 12 bases between. This clone was picked up many times. Its cognate antigen is unknown.

The receptor was isolated from a man aged 30 to 39 in good health and CMV-seropositive. Material for sequencing was PBMCs. J is TRBJ2-7 and V is TRBV6-1; D call uncertain. The CDR3 DNA is TGTGCCAGCAACGAATGGAGTAACGAGCAGTACTTC. Protein product: CASNEWSNEQYF.